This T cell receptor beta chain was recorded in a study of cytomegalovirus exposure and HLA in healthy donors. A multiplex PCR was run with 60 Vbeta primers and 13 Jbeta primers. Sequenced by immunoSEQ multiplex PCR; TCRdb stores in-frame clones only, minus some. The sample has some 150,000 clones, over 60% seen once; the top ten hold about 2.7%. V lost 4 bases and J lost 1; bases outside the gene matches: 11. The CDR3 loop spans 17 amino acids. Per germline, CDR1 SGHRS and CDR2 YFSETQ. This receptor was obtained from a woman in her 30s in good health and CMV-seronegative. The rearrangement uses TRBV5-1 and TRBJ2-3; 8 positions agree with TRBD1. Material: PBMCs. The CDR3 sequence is CASSLNPPGQGTDTQYF. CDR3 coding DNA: TGCGCCAGCAGCCTTAACCCTCCGGGACAGGGCACAGATACGCAGTATTTT. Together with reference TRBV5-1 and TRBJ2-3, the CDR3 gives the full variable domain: KAGVTQTPRYLIKTRGQQVTLSCSPISGHRSVSWYQQTPGQGLQFLFEYFSETQRNKGNFPGRFSGRQFSNSRSEMNVSTLELGDSALYLCASSLNPPGQGTDTQYFGPGTRLTVL.